Listed below are T cell receptor beta chains from one sample, sequenced in a study of T cells in Graves' hyperthyroidism and ophthalmopathy. TCRdb re-analysed the multiplex PCR reads in MiXCR, keeping a single row per CDR3 protein. The sample includes about 570,000 distinct CDR3 sequences, about 43% seen only once; the top ten take around 20%. The sample was peripheral blood or thyroid tissue (not recorded which). The receptors come from an adult woman with Graves' disease, either hyperthyroidism or ophthalmopathy (not recorded which). Each CDR3 is given without its conserved first and last residue. Each record gives: V gene, clone size, J gene, CDR3 protein. Expanded clones get a size class; other rows say once, few or many, or leave the size out.

>TRBV7-8|-|TRBJ2-7
ASELIAGVPYEQY
>TRBV13|many|TRBJ1-4
ASSRVDRRGEKLF
>TRBV19|-|TRBJ1-5
ASRSGVINQPQH
>TRBV7-2|-|TRBJ2-7
ASSLEGQGLYEQY
>TRBV13|many|TRBJ2-5
ASSHGGRVETQY
>TRBV12-3/TRBV12-4|-|TRBJ1-6
ASSWPGLGSPLH
>TRBV5-8|many|TRBJ2-2
ASRSHRGERTGELF
>TRBV10-2|-|TRBJ1-2
ASSENRVVDGYT
>TRBV4-1|many|TRBJ1-6
ASSTSLTSYNSPLH
>TRBV7-2|-|TRBJ2-5
ASSRLPMDEQETQY
>TRBV5-6|few|TRBJ2-2
ASSYNGLAVNTGELF
>TRBV7-6|-|TRBJ1-6
ANSQTGVDSPLH
>TRBV9|many|TRBJ2-5
ASSDRGSIETQY
>TRBV20-1|-|TRBJ1-1
SVGWGGTEAF
>TRBV28|-|TRBJ1-5
ASASTGLNQPQH
>TRBV6-5|-|TRBJ1-2
ARRQGVYGYT